A selection of T cell receptor beta chains follows, all from one sample in a study of T-cell reconstitution after alpha-beta-depleted transplantation in children. TCRdb recomputed calls from the PCR reads with MiXCR, one row per CDR3 protein. Here the sample spans hundreds of thousands of distinct CDR3 sequences, 10% to 15% being singletons. The sequences come from PBMCs, mostly from graft donor cells, collected 360 days after TCRalphabeta/CD19-depleted stem cell transplant. The source is a male patient between 5 and 17 years old who had a stem cell transplant for acute myeloid leukemia, so the T cells may come from the graft donor. Both conserved end residues are part of each CDR3. Fields, in order: V gene, J gene, D gene, clone size, CDR3 DNA, CDR3 protein. The D gene is left open where the match is weak. Some rows mark clone size as missing; the rest say once, few, many or name a class of expanded clone.

>TRBV7-8|TRBJ2-1|TRBD1|-
TGTGCCAGCAGCCGGGACCCGGGACAGGTCAGCTCCTACAATGAGCAGTTCTTC
CASSRDPGQVSSYNEQFF
>TRBV7-8|TRBJ1-4|TRBD1|few
TGTGCCAGCAGCTTACGTAGCGGGGGACAGGGACGGCTGAATGAAAAACTGTTTTTT
CASSLRSGGQGRLNEKLFF
>TRBV28|TRBJ2-2|-|few
TGTGCCAGCAGTTTTCCTGGACAGGGAGGGACCGGGGAGCTGTTTTTT
CASSFPGQGGTGELFF
>TRBV27|TRBJ2-3|-|few
TGTGCCAGACCATCCCGGGGGTTTGACGCAGATACGCAGTATTTT
CARPSRGFDADTQYF
>TRBV7-3|TRBJ2-3|-|-
TGTGCCAGCAGCTTAGACGGGGGCACAAGGGATACGCAGTATTTT
CASSLDGGTRDTQYF
>TRBV24-1|TRBJ2-1|-|-
TGTGCCACCAGTGATCGAGGGGGACGGTACAATGAGCAGTTCTTC
CATSDRGGRYNEQFF
>TRBV28|TRBJ2-1|TRBD2|few
TGTGCCAGCAGTTTCCCGTTAAAGGTAGCGGGAGATAATGAGCAGTTCTTC
CASSFPLKVAGDNEQFF
>TRBV12-3/TRBV12-4|TRBJ2-5|-|-
TGTGCCAGCAGTTTAAGGTGGCTGCAAGAGACCCAGTACTTC
CASSLRWLQETQYF
>TRBV29-1|TRBJ2-1|-|few
TGCAGCCTCCCCGACAGGTTCAATGAGCAGTTCTTC
CSLPDRFNEQFF
>TRBV10-3|TRBJ2-1|-|-
TGTGCCATCAGTGACGGCGGATCCTACAATGAGCAGTTCTTC
CAISDGGSYNEQFF
>TRBV6-2/TRBV6-3|TRBJ2-3|TRBD2|many
TGTGCCAGCATACTAGCGGGTAGTAGGACAGATACGCAGTATTTT
CASILAGSRTDTQYF
>TRBV4-3|TRBJ2-2|-|few
TGCGCCAGCAGCCAGAATACCTTCCTTAACACCGGGGAGCTGTTTTTT
CASSQNTFLNTGELFF
>TRBV4-2|TRBJ2-7|TRBD2|few
TGTGCCAGCAGCCAAGAGCGGGAGGGCTCCTACGAGCAGTACTTC
CASSQEREGSYEQYF
>TRBV6-4|TRBJ2-1|-|-
TGTGCCACCAAAGCGTACAATGAGCAGTTCTTC
CATKAYNEQFF
>TRBV20-1|TRBJ2-6|TRBD2|many
TGCAGTGTAGGGACTAATCCGTCTGGGGCCAACGTCCTGACTTTC
CSVGTNPSGANVLTF
>TRBV5-1|TRBJ2-7|TRBD1|-
TGCGCCAGCAGCTTCGCAGGGGGCGCTTGGGAGCAGTACTTC
CASSFAGGAWEQYF
>TRBV12-3/TRBV12-4|TRBJ1-1|-|few
TGTGCCAGTATACAGTACACTGAAGCTTTCTTT
CASIQYTEAFF
>TRBV20-1|TRBJ1-2|-|-
TGCAGTGCTAGATTCGTCAGGGACTATGGCTACACCTTC
CSARFVRDYGYTF
>TRBV18|TRBJ2-2|-|-
TGTGCCAGCTCACCATCGACCCACTCTAATACCGGGGAGCTGTTTTTT
CASSPSTHSNTGELFF
>TRBV6-4|TRBJ2-2|-|-
TGTGCCAGCAGGGCAGGGGTCAACACCGGGGAGCTGTTTTTT
CASRAGVNTGELFF
>TRBV7-2|TRBJ2-7|-|-
TGTGCCAGCAGCTCGGATCTTTTTGCGGGTCACTACGAGCAGTACTTC
CASSSDLFAGHYEQYF
>TRBV28|TRBJ1-5|-|few
TGTGCCAGCAGTGCATTGGGGGGGATTGATCAGCCCCAGCATTTT
CASSALGGIDQPQHF
>TRBV5-1|TRBJ2-7|TRBD2|-
TGCGCCAGCAGCCCAAGGGGGGGGACTAGCGGAGACGAGCAGTACTTC
CASSPRGGTSGDEQYF
>TRBV28|TRBJ2-4|-|-
TGTGCCAGCAGTTTGCGGGTAGGGGAGACCAAAAACATTCAGTACTTC
CASSLRVGETKNIQYF
>TRBV29-1|TRBJ2-1|TRBD1|many
TGCAGCGCACCGGGACAGGCATACAATGAGCAGTTCTTC
CSAPGQAYNEQFF
>TRBV24-1|TRBJ2-6|TRBD1|few
TGTGCCACCAGTGAAGGGACAGGGAAGACTGGGGCCAACGTCCTGACTTTC
CATSEGTGKTGANVLTF
>TRBV4-2|TRBJ2-2|-|many
TGTGCCAGCAGCCAAGATCCTTACACCGGGGAGCTGTTTTTT
CASSQDPYTGELFF
>TRBV3-1|TRBJ2-7|-|-
TGTGCCAGCAGCCAAGATCTTAGGGGCGCGTACGAGCAGTACTTC
CASSQDLRGAYEQYF